The 27 T cell receptor beta chains below all came from one sample that was sequenced in a study of regulatory T cells in long-lasting Graves disease. The time point is: persistent/refractory GD, antithyroid drugs over 5 years with positive TRAb. From RNA extracted from PBMCs, the TCR library was made. In building TCR beta libraries, iRepertoire HTBI primers were used together with Arm-PCR of CDR3 regions. From the multiplex PCR reads, TCRdb called clonotypes with MiXCR, one entry per CDR3 protein. The table has 300,000 to 350,000 distinct CDR3 sequences, around a fifth seen once. This sample comprised peripheral blood mononuclear cells (PBMCs), obtained when the disease was refractory, from a patient treated with antithyroid drugs. The receptors derive from a female donor with Graves disease.

The chain employs TRBV29-1 and TRBJ2-3; no definite D call. Trimming stripped 5 bases from V and 5 bases from J, with 17 bases between. The V gene's germline CDR1 is SQVTM and CDR2 ANQGSEA. This CDR3 is 14 amino acids long. As DNA, the CDR3 is TGCAGCGTTAGGTTAAGCGCCTTGGGAGATACGCAGTATTTT. This codes for CSVRLSALGDTQYF.

This chain uses TRBV20-1 with TRBJ2-4; TRBD2 matches 8 bases. The germline gives CDR1 DFQATT, CDR2 SNEGSKA (reference sequence). CDR3 length: 15 amino acids. V lost 5 bases and J lost 7; bases outside the gene matches: 13. CDR3 coding DNA: TGCAGTGCTCCCCGTTTGGGAGCGGGAGAGAACATTCAGTACTTC. Its translation: CSAPRLGAGENIQYF.

This clonotype has ten or more counts. The chain recombines TRBV2 with TRBJ1-2, with 7 bases aligning to TRBD1. V was pared by 8 bases and J by 4 bases, with 7 bases of the junction left unmatched. CDR3 length: 13 amino acids. Germline-derived CDR1 and CDR2 are SNHLY and FYNNEI. The CDR3 DNA reads TGTGCCAGCCTTCCAGGGGGAAGCTATGGCTACACCTTC. Protein: CASLPGGSYGYTF.

On this clonotype: The germline gene is not matched at one end of the junction; a read error may be the cause. The chain couples TRBV7-2 to TRBJ1-1; D uncertain. Germline V CDR1 and CDR2: SGHTA, FQGNSA. This CDR3 has 15 residues. The CDR3 sequence is CASSPRGSLNTEALF. DNA of the CDR3: TGTGCCAGCAGCCCCCGCGGGAGCCTGAACACTGAAGCTCTCTTT.

Only a few counts were recorded for this clonotype. This chain uses TRBV28 with TRBJ2-2; the match to TRBD2 covers 7 bases. Germline V CDR1 and CDR2: MDHEN, SYDVKM. The CDR3 extends over 17 amino acids. J gave up 2 bases and V 4 bases, and 10 bases lay outside the gene matches. The CDR3 is CASSSLVLAVNTGELFF. CDR3 DNA sequence: TGTGCCAGCAGTTCCTTGGTCCTAGCGGTAAACACCGGGGAGCTGTTTTTT.

There are a few counts of this clonotype. The chain recombines TRBV9 with TRBJ2-5; D remains unclear. The CDR3 spans 14 residues. Germline V CDR1 and CDR2: SGDLS, YYNGEE. The ends were cut back, 1 base at V and 1 base at J, with 8 bases in the middle. The CDR3 here is CASSVHPSQETQYF. The CDR3 DNA reads TGTGCCAGCAGCGTACACCCGTCCCAAGAGACCCAGTACTTC.

This clonotype was found a few times. This chain joins TRBV10-3 and TRBJ2-7; D unresolved. The CDR3 length is 15 residues. The V gene lost 10 bases and the J gene lost 2 bases, with 21 bases spanning the gap. CDR1 and CDR2 from the germline V gene are ENHRY and SYGVKD. The CDR3 loop reads CATSSTGDSPYEQYF. CDR3 coding DNA: TGTGCCACCTCCTCCACGGGTGACTCTCCCTACGAGCAGTACTTC.

This clonotype occurred a few times. V is TRBV3-1 and J is TRBJ1-2; D uncertain. This CDR3 has 12 residues. Trimming removed 2 bases at V and 10 bases at J, with 11 bases between. CDR1 is LGHDT, CDR2 YNNKEL, per germline (reference sequence). CDR3 sequence (DNA): TGTGCCAGCAGCCAAATAACGGGTTACTACACCTTC. Its translation: CASSQITGYYTF.

The CDR3 DNA is TGTGCCAGCAGCTTAATCCGGGACTTCCGCACAGATACGCAGTATTTT. As protein: CASSLIRDFRTDTQYF. The V call is TRBV7-8, the J call TRBJ2-3, with D possibly TRBD2 on 6 matching bases. The CDR3 has 16 residues. V shed 2 bases and J shed 1 base, with 13 bases lying between them. In germline, CDR1 is SGHVS, CDR2 FQNEAQ.

V is TRBV9 and J is TRBJ2-2; TRBD2 aligns across 11 bases. The V gene's germline CDR1 is SGDLS and CDR2 YYNGEE. CDR3 size: 17 residues. The ends lost 0 bases at V and 5 bases at J; junction bases unmatched: 6. The CDR3 sequence is CASSVGGLADSTGELFF. The CDR3 DNA reads as TGTGCCAGCAGCGTAGGGGGACTAGCGGACTCAACCGGGGAGCTGTTTTTT.

This clonotype was counted only a few times. The chain couples TRBV20-1 to TRBJ1-2; no reliable D call. The CDR3 runs to 12 residues. V gave up 4 bases and J gave up 4 bases, with 10 bases separating them. Germline-derived CDR1 and CDR2 are DFQATT and SNEGSKA (reference sequence). CDR3 protein: CSAKESGYGYTF. CDR3 DNA: TGCAGTGCTAAGGAATCGGGCTATGGCTACACCTTC.

The chain links TRBV5-1 to TRBJ1-3, with D maybe TRBD1 (5 bases). Germline V lookup: CDR1 SGHRS, CDR2 YFSETQ. This CDR3 has 17 residues. V lost 0 bases, J lost 2 bases, and 15 bases lay in between. The CDR3 nucleotides read TGCGCCAGCAGCTTGGGGGCCGGGGCAGGAGCTGGAAACACCATATATTTT. Encoded protein: CASSLGAGAGAGNTIYF.

Of note for this clonotype: A much bigger clone sits one base away, suggesting this may be a read error. Since no conserved phenylalanine or tryptophan closes the CDR3, a read error is the likely cause. The chain uses TRBV7-9 and TRBJ1-1; D uncertain. The V end lost 5 bases, the J end lost 1 base, and 11 bases lay between the germline ends. CDR1 and CDR2 (germline): SEHNR, FQNEAQ (reference sequence). The CDR3 runs 14 residues. CDR3 nucleotides: TGTGCCAGCAGCCCCGTCGTAGGGAACACTGAAGCTTTCTCT. Residues: CASSPVVGNTEAFS.

This chain uses TRBV25-1 with TRBJ1-4; the D gene is possibly TRBD1 (5 bases). Trimming pared 8 bases from V and 4 bases from J, leaving 14 bases between. CDR1 and CDR2 (germline): MGHDK, SYGVNS. The CDR3 spans 14 residues. The CDR3 loop reads CASHNRDGNEKLFF. The DNA of the CDR3 is TGTGCCAGCCACAACCGGGACGGTAATGAAAAACTGTTTTTT.

This clonotype was counted many times. The chain recombines TRBV7-8 with TRBJ2-5, with 8 bases that match TRBD1. The germline V gene encodes CDR1 SGHVS and CDR2 FQNEAQ. Trimming removed 0 bases from V and 9 bases from J; junction bases left unmatched: 6. This CDR3 is 14 amino acids long. CDR3 bases: TGTGCCAGCAGCTTAGCGCGGACAGGGTGGGCCCAGTACTTC. Translated: CASSLARTGWAQYF. Drawing the rest from reference TRBV7-8 and TRBJ2-5, the complete variable domain is GAGVSQSPRYKVAKRGQDVALRCDPISGHVSLFWYQQALGQGPEFLTYFQNEAQLDKSGLPSDRFFAERPEGSVSTLKIQRTQQEDSAVYLCASSLARTGWAQYFGPGTRLLVL.

The J gene is TRBJ2-5, the V gene TRBV4-1; TRBD2 is a possible D gene (5 bases). The ends were cut back, 0 bases at V and 0 bases at J, with 11 bases in the middle. The germline gives CDR1 MGHRA, CDR2 YSYEKL. The CDR3 extends over 16 amino acids. This CDR3 is CASSQEITTNQETQYF. CDR3 nucleotides: TGCGCCAGCAGCCAAGAAATCACGACTAACCAAGAGACCCAGTACTTC.

This clonotype was observed many times. The rearrangement uses TRBV15 and TRBJ2-5, with D perhaps TRBD1 or TRBD2 (6 bases each). CDR1 and CDR2 (germline): LNHNV, YYDKDF (reference sequence). The CDR3 has 16 residues. Trimming cost V 0 bases and J 2 bases, with 13 bases left between them. The CDR3 region is CATSRDGGTFQETQYF. The CDR3 DNA reads TGTGCCACCAGCAGAGATGGGGGGACATTTCAAGAGACCCAGTACTTC.

The chain links TRBV4-3 to TRBJ1-2; D call uncertain. V was pared by 0 bases and J by 8 bases, with 13 bases between. CDR1 and CDR2 (germline): LGHNA, YSLEER. The CDR3 runs to 14 residues. DNA of the CDR3: TGCGCCAGCAGCCAAGAGACGGACTTGGGGGGCTACACCTTC. Its translation: CASSQETDLGGYTF.

In regard to this clonotype: The CDR3 does not close with the conserved phenylalanine or tryptophan, likely indicating a read error. This rearrangement joins TRBV19 to TRBJ1-1; tentatively, D is TRBD1 (5 bases). Germline V gene sequence: CDR1 LNHDA, CDR2 SQIVND (reference sequence). Trimming removed 1 base at V and 10 bases at J, with 16 bases between. There are 14 residues in the CDR3. The CDR3 bases are TGTGCCAGTAGTATAGGTTGGGGGATCGAGGGAGCTTTCGTT. This codes for CASSIGWGIEGAFV.

This clonotype was counted at least ten times. The chain combines TRBV6-1 with TRBJ2-7, with D tentatively TRBD2 (5 bases). Germline V gene lookup returns CDR1 MNHNS and CDR2 SASEGT. V lost 6 bases, J lost 5 bases, and 11 bases lay in between. The CDR3 contains 12 residues. DNA for the CDR3: TGTGCCAGCAGCCAGGAGGTCGACGAGCAGTACTTC. This codes for CASSQEVDEQYF.

This clonotype was counted only a few times. The chain carries TRBV5-5 and TRBJ1-3, with D possibly being TRBD1 (5 bases). Germline lookup yields CDR1 SGHKS and CDR2 YYEKEE (reference sequence). V lost 4 bases and J 3 bases, leaving 8 bases between the germline ends. The CDR3 extends over 13 amino acids. The CDR3: CASSVGVGNTIYF. CDR3 nucleotide sequence: TGTGCCAGCAGCGTGGGGGTTGGAAACACCATATATTTT. Filled out from reference TRBV5-5 and TRBJ1-3, the complete variable domain reads DAGVTQSPTHLIKTRGQQVTLRCSPISGHKSVSWYQQVLGQGPQFIFQYYEKEERGRGNFPDRFSARQFPNYSSELNVNALLLGDSALYLCASSVGVGNTIYFGEGSWLTVV.

CDR3 region: CASSQDWGPLTEQYF. The CDR3 DNA sequence: TGCGCCAGCAGCCAAGATTGGGGACCCCTAACCGAGCAGTACTTC. V usage is TRBV4-1 and J usage is TRBJ2-7, with D possibly being TRBD1 or TRBD2 (5 bases each). Deletions cut 0 bases from V and 6 bases from J, with 15 bases between. There are 15 residues in the CDR3. Germline CDR1 is MGHRA and CDR2 is YSYEKL.

This clonotype was counted once. Possible read error: a much larger clone is one base away. The chain employs TRBV20-1 and TRBJ1-1; D remains unclear. This CDR3 is built from 13 residues. Germline CDR1 DFQATT, CDR2 SNEGSKA (reference sequence). In DNA, the CDR3 is TGCGGTGCCGAGAAACCCGGAACAACTGAAGCTTTCTTT. Translation: CGAEKPGTTEAFF.

The chain couples TRBV5-1 to TRBJ1-1, with a possible D match to TRBD1 (6 bases). Trimming removed 1 base from V and 5 bases from J, with 18 bases in between. This CDR3 has 16 amino acids. Looked up from germline, CDR1 is SGHRS and CDR2 is YFSETQ. CDR3 sequence (DNA): TGCGCCAGCAGCTTGAGTCGGGGGGCGCCAGGAACTGAAGCTTTCTTT. It encodes CASSLSRGAPGTEAFF.

The table lists this clonotype with many counts. The chain uses TRBV7-2 and TRBJ2-5; TRBD2 matches 13 bases. The CDR3 has 15 amino acids. V shed 6 bases, J shed 9 bases, and the junction held 10 bases outside the gene matches. Germline V gene sequence: CDR1 SGHTA, CDR2 FQGNSA. This chain's CDR3 is CASRKGLAGEAAQYF. CDR3 in DNA: TGTGCCAGCAGAAAAGGACTAGCGGGGGAAGCGGCCCAGTACTTC.

The J gene is TRBJ1-5, the V gene TRBV15, with D tentatively TRBD1 (5 bases). This CDR3 is 15 amino acids long. Deletions cut 1 base from V and 1 base from J, with 8 bases between. The germline V gene encodes CDR1 LNHNV and CDR2 YYDKDF (reference sequence). The CDR3 is CATSRGGGSNQPQHF. CDR3 nucleotides: TGTGCCACCAGCAGAGGTGGGGGAAGCAATCAGCCCCAGCATTTT.

V gene TRBV19 combines with J gene TRBJ2-7; a weak D match, TRBD1 (6 bases). The V gene's germline CDR1 is LNHDA and CDR2 SQIVND (reference sequence). The CDR3 is 13 residues long. Trimming stripped 6 bases from V and 6 bases from J, with 15 bases between. CDR3 nucleotide sequence: TGTGCCAGTAGCCCCGGGACACTAGGCGAGCAGTACTTC. Translation: CASSPGTLGEQYF.